These 17 T cell receptor beta chains originate from one sample sequenced in a study of T-cell memory formation after mild COVID-19. TCRdb itself ran the 5' RACE reads through MiXCR, one entry per CDR3 protein. The profile shows about 350,000 distinct CDR3 sequences, 12% to 15% of them singletons. The sample taken for sequencing was PBMCs or a T cell subset sorted from them (not recorded which). The receptors were sampled from a young man who had mild COVID-19 (a few samples of this study predate the infection). Cell type and time point are not known.

This clonotype has a handful of counts. The V and J genes are TRBV21-1 and TRBJ2-3; the DNA was not used to check the table's D call, TRBD2. TRBV21-1 is labeled a pseudogene. The length of the CDR3 is 15 residues. CDR3 nucleotide sequence: TGTGCCAGCCGCCTTAGCGGGGGGGCCACAGATACGCAGTATTTT. Protein: CASRLSGGATDTQYF.

The genes are TRBV5-1 and TRBJ2-5, with no clear D. The germline CDR1 and CDR2 sequences are SGHRS and YFSETQ. V dropped 1 base and J dropped 5 bases, with 12 bases sitting between them. CDR3 length: 14 residues. CDR3: CASSLSPAEETQYF. Written as DNA, the CDR3 is TGCGCCAGCAGCTTGTCTCCAGCCGAGGAGACCCAGTACTTC.

This clonotype was counted a few times. This chain links TRBV2 with TRBJ2-7; D not resolved. The germline gives CDR1 SNHLY, CDR2 FYNNEI. The CDR3 contains 12 residues. Trimming took 0 bases from V and 10 from J, leaving 10 bases between them. CDR3 coding DNA: TGTGCCAGCAGTGAAGCAAGGGTCGTACAGTACGTC. Its protein product is CASSEARVVQYV.

This chain joins TRBV5-4 and TRBJ2-5, with TRBD1 as a possible D gene (6 bases). There are 12 residues in the CDR3. Germline lookup yields CDR1 SGHNT and CDR2 YYREEE (reference sequence). V gave up 4 bases and J gave up 4 bases, with 8 bases separating them. The CDR3, as DNA: TGTGCCAGCAGCGGCAGGGGAGAGACCCAGTACTTC. Translating it yields CASSGRGETQYF.

Only a few counts were recorded for this clonotype. The chain recombines TRBV7-9 with TRBJ2-1; 12 bases are shared with TRBD2. CDR1 is SEHNR, CDR2 FQNEAQ, per germline (reference sequence). After removal of 5 bases from V and 6 bases from J, the junction contained 5 bases not matched to a gene. The CDR3 contains 15 residues. CDR3 DNA: TGTGCCAGCAGCGTACTAGCGGGGGGCCGCAATGAGCAGTTCTTC. It translates to CASSVLAGGRNEQFF.

This clonotype was detected many times. The chain employs TRBV7-2 and TRBJ2-2, with 10 bases identical to TRBD2. Per the germline V gene, CDR1 is SGHTA and CDR2 is FQGNSA. The V gene end was trimmed by 3 bases and the J gene end by 5 bases; junction bases not matched to a gene: 9. The CDR3 is made up of 17 amino acids. CDR3: CASSFAGTSVGTGELFF. The CDR3 DNA reads TGTGCCAGCAGCTTCGCCGGGACTAGCGTAGGGACCGGGGAGCTGTTTTTT.

J is TRBJ1-6 and V is TRBV14; the D is unclear. V shed 1 base and J shed 10 bases, with 8 bases lying between them. The CDR3 consists of 13 residues. Germline V gene sequence: CDR1 SGHDN, CDR2 FVKESK. The CDR3 reads CASSQAGYSPLHF. The CDR3 region has the DNA TGTGCCAGCAGCCAAGCGGGCTACTCACCCCTCCACTTT. The full variable domain, rest sourced from reference TRBV14 and TRBJ1-6, is EAGVTQFPSHSVIEKGQTVTLRCDPISGHDNLYWYRRVMGKEIKFLLHFVKESKQDESGMPNNRFLAERTGGTYSTLKVQPAELEDSGVYFCASSQAGYSPLHFGNGTRLTVT.

This clonotype was seen a handful of times. The chain links TRBV7-9 to TRBJ2-3, with 8 bases aligning to TRBD2. V lost 4 bases and J lost 6; bases outside the gene matches: 12. The germline CDR1 and CDR2 sequences are SEHNR and FQNEAQ (reference sequence). This CDR3 contains 16 residues. The CDR3: CASSSGISGAMDTQYF. CDR3 coding DNA: TGTGCCAGCAGCTCTGGGATTAGCGGGGCCATGGATACGCAGTATTTT.

In its sample, this clonotype was seen a few times. The J gene is TRBJ2-7, the V gene TRBV18; D might be TRBD1 or TRBD2, each matching 5 bases. Germline values: CDR1 KGHSH, CDR2 LQKENI. The germline V and J ends were trimmed by 2 bases and 7 bases, with 12 bases remaining between them. The CDR3 runs 13 residues. This CDR3 reads CASSPSDTREQYV. For the CDR3, the DNA is TGTGCCAGCTCACCATCGGACACTAGGGAGCAGTACGTC.

The chain joins TRBV30 to TRBJ2-5, with 7 bases matching TRBD2. The CDR3 length is 14 residues. Germline values: CDR1 GTSNPN, CDR2 SVGIG (reference sequence). J was trimmed by 4 bases and V by 0 bases; bases with no gene match: 5. Here the CDR3 DNA reads TGTGCCTGGAGTGTGGGGAGGGGACTAGAGACCCAGTACTTC. It yields the protein CAWSVGRGLETQYF.

This clonotype has a handful of counts. J is TRBJ1-6 and V is TRBV20-1; 10 nucleotides line up with TRBD1. CDR3 length equals 13 residues. Germline CDR1 and CDR2: DFQATT and SNEGSKA (reference sequence). The V gene end was trimmed by 6 bases and the J gene end by 9 bases; junction bases not matched to a gene: 5. The CDR3 nucleotides read TGCAGTGCCAGGACAGGGGGGGTTTCACCCCTCCACTTT. Translated: CSARTGGVSPLHF.

This clonotype was seen a few times. The chain recombines TRBV28 with TRBJ2-7; TRBD1 matches 8 bases. The ends lost 4 bases at V and 2 bases at J; junction bases unmatched: 7. Germline CDR1 MDHEN, CDR2 SYDVKM. The CDR3 covers 15 residues. CDR3: CASSSGGQGPYEQYV. CDR3 coding DNA: TGTGCCAGCAGTTCGGGCGGACAGGGCCCCTACGAGCAGTACGTC.

The rearrangement links TRBV20-1 to TRBJ2-7; the match to TRBD2 covers 11 bases. V lost 5 bases, J lost 4 bases, and 16 bases stayed unmatched. The CDR3 runs to 17 residues. Per germline, CDR1 DFQATT and CDR2 SNEGSKA (reference sequence). CDR3 DNA sequence: TGCAGTGCTCTAATAATAGAGGGACTAGCGGCTTCGTACGAGCAGTACGTC. Its translation is CSALIIEGLAASYEQYV.

The chain has TRBV9 and TRBJ1-1; D perhaps matches TRBD1 (5 bases). The V gene lost 2 bases and the J gene lost 4 bases, with 9 bases spanning the gap. Germline loops: CDR1 SGDLS, CDR2 YYNGEE. The CDR3 runs 13 residues. The CDR3 loop reads CASSVQGSTEAFF. For the CDR3, the DNA is TGTGCCAGCAGCGTGCAGGGTAGCACTGAAGCTTTCTTT.

This chain connects TRBV10-3 to TRBJ2-1, with D perhaps matching TRBD1 or TRBD2 (8 bases each). The germline gives CDR1 ENHRY, CDR2 SYGVKD. The CDR3 is 16 residues long. Trimming shortened V by 9 bases and J by 6 bases, and 24 bases separated the two germline ends. The CDR3 nucleotides are TGTGCCATAGCGGGAGTCCAGGGGGCACCTTTCAATGAGCAGTTCTTC. This encodes CAIAGVQGAPFNEQFF.

This chain links TRBV6-5 with TRBJ2-3; tentative D call: TRBD2 (6 bases). CDR1 MNHEY and CDR2 SVGAGI come from the germline V gene. The V gene lost 2 bases and the J gene lost 6 bases, with 15 bases spanning the gap. The CDR3 spans 15 residues. For the CDR3, the DNA is TGTGCCAGCAGTTACGTGTGGGGGGAAGCGGATACGCAGTATTTT. It translates to CASSYVWGEADTQYF.

V usage is TRBV5-1 and J usage is TRBJ2-1, with 11 nucleotides matching TRBD2. Trimming removed 1 base from V and 3 bases from J; junction bases left unmatched: 3. This CDR3 region has 16 residues. In germline, CDR1 is SGHRS, CDR2 YFSETQ. The CDR3 coding sequence is TGCGCCAGCAGCTTGAGTAGCGGGGGGGGCTACAATGAGCAGTTCTTC. Its protein product is CASSLSSGGGYNEQFF.